This TCR beta chain appears in the sequencing data of a study of blood T cells in healthy people across ages. V was shortened by 5 bases and J by 3 bases, with 11 bases between the two germline ends. Germline values: CDR1 MNHEY, CDR2 SMNVEV (reference sequence). The CDR3 is made up of 13 amino acids. PCR was performed a second time for roughly 7 to 11 cycles using a sample-barcoded 5' primer and a J-beta primer mix. TCRdb re-analysed the 5' RACE reads in MiXCR, keeping a single row per CDR3 protein. The sample has 1,300,000 or so distinct CDR3 sequences; 45% to 70% are singletons. The gene calls are TRBV27 and TRBJ2-7, with D possibly matching TRBD1 (5 bases). This TCR was recovered from a man younger than 35 in good health. The sequenced sample consisted of blood. For the CDR3, the DNA is TGTGCCAGCAGTCCAATGGGGCTCTACGAGCAGTACTTC. Encoded protein: CASSPMGLYEQYF.